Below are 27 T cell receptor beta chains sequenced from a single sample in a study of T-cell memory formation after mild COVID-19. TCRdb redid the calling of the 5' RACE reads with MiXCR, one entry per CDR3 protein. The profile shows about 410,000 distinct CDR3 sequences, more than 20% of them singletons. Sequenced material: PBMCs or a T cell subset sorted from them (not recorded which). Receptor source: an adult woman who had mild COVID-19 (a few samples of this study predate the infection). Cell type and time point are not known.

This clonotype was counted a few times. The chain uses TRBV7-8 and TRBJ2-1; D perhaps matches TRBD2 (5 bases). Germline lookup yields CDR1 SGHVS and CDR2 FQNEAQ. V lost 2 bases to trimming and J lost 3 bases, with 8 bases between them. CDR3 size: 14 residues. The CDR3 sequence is CASSLFGLYNEQFF. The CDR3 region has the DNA TGTGCCAGCAGCTTATTCGGACTCTACAATGAGCAGTTCTTC. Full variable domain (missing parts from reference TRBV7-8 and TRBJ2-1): GAGVSQSPRYKVAKRGQDVALRCDPISGHVSLFWYQQALGQGPEFLTYFQNEAQLDKSGLPSDRFFAERPEGSVSTLKIQRTQQEDSAVYLCASSLFGLYNEQFFGPGTRLTVL.

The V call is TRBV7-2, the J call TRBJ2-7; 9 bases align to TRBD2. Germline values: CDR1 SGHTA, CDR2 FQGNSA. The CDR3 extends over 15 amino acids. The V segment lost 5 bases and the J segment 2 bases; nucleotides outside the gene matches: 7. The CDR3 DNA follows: TGTGCCAGCAGCACCAGACTAGCGGAGCCCTACGAGCAGTACTTC. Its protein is CASSTRLAEPYEQYF.

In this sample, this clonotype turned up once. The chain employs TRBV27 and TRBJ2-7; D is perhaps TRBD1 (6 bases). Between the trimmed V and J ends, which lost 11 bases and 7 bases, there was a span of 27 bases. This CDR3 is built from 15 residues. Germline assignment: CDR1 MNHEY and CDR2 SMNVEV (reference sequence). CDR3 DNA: TGTGCCTTCGACTCCTCCCGGGACACCGAAGGGGAGCAGTACTTC. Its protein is CAFDSSRDTEGEQYF.

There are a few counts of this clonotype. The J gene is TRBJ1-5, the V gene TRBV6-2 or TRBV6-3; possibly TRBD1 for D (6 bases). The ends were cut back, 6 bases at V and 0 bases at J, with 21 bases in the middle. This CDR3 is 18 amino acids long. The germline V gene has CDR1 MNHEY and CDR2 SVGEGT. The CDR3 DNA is TGTGCCAGCAGCGCGGCGGGAACAGGGCGTTATAGCAATCAGCCCCAGCATTTT. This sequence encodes CASSAAGTGRYSNQPQHF.

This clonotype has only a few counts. The CDR3 here is CASSLGTRVYGYTF. In DNA, the CDR3 is TGTGCCAGCAGTTTGGGGACGCGGGTCTATGGCTACACCTTC. V gene TRBV12-3 or TRBV12-4 combines with J gene TRBJ1-2; perhaps TRBD1 as D (5 bases). V lost 3 bases and J lost 4, with 12 bases in between. This CDR3 is 14 amino acids long.

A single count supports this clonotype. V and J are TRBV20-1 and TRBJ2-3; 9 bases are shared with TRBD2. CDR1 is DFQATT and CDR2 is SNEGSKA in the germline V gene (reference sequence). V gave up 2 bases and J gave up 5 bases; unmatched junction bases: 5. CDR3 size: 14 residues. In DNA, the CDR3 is TGCAGTGCTAGACTAGCGGGGCGCCTAGATACGCAGTATTTT. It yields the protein CSARLAGRLDTQYF.

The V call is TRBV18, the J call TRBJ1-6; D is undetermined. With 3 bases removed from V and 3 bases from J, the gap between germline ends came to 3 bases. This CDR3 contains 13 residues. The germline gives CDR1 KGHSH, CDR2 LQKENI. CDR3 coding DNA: TGTGCCAGCTCACCCAACTATAATTCACCCCTCCACTTT. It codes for CASSPNYNSPLHF.

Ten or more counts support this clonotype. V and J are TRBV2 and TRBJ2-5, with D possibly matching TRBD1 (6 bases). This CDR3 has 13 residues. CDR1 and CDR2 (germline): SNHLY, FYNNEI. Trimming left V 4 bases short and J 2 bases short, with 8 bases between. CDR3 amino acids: CASSAGAQETQYF. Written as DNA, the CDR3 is TGTGCCAGCAGTGCAGGGGCTCAAGAGACCCAGTACTTC.

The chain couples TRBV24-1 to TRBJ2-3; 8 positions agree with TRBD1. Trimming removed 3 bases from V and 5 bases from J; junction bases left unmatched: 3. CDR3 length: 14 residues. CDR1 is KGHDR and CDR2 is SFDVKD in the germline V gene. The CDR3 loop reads CATSDADRVDTQYF. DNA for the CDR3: TGTGCCACCAGTGATGCGGACAGGGTAGATACGCAGTATTTT.

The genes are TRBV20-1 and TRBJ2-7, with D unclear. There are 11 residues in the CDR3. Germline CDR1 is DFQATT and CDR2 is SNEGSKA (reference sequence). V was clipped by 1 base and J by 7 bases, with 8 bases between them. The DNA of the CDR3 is TGCAGTGCTAGAGGGCTAAGAGAGCAGTACTTC. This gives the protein CSARGLREQYF.

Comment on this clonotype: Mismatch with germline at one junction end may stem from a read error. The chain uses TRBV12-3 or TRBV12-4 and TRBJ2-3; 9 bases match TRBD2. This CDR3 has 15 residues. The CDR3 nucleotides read TGTGCCAGCAGATTAGCGGGAGCGGGGACAGATACGCAGTATTTT. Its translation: CASRLAGAGTDTQYF.

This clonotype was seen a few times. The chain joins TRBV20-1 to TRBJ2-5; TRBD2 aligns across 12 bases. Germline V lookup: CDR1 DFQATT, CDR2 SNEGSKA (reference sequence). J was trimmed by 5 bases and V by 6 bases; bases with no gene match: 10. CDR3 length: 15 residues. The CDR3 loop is CSARTSGIFGETQYF. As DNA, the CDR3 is TGCAGTGCACGGACTAGCGGGATCTTCGGGGAGACCCAGTACTTC.

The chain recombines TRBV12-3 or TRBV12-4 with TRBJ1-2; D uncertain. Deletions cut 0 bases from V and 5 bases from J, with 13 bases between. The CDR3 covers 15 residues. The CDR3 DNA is TGTGCCAGCAGTTTAGCAACCGCAGGCGCTTATGGCTACACCTTC. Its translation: CASSLATAGAYGYTF.

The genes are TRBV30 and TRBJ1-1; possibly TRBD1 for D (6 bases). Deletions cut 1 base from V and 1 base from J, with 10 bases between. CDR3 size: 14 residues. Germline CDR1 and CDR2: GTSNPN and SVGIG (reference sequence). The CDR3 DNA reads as TGTGCCTGGAGTGGGCAGACAGGGAACACTGAAGCTTTCTTT. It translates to CAWSGQTGNTEAFF.

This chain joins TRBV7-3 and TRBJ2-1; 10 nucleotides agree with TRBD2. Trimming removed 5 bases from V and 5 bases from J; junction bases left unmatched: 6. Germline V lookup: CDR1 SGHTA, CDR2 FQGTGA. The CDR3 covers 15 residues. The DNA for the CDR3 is TGTGCCAGCAGCGAATTTAGCGGGGGGCACAATGAGCAGTTCTTC. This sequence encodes CASSEFSGGHNEQFF. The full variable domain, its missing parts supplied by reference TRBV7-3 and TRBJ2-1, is GAGVSQTPSNKVTEKGKYVELRCDPISGHTALYWYRQSLGQGPEFLIYFQGTGAADDSGLPNDRFFAVRPEGSVSTLKIQRTERGDSAVYLCASSEFSGGHNEQFFGPGTRLTVL.

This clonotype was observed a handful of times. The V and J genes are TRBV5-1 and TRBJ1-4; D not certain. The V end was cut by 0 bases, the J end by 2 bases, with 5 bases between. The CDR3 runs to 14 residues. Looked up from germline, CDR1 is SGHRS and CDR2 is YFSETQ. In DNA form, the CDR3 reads TGCGCCAGCAGCTTGGGAGTGACTAATGAAAAACTGTTTTTT. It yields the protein CASSLGVTNEKLFF.

The CDR3 here is CSVGPGTFHNIGYTF. The CDR3 bases are TGCAGCGTAGGTCCGGGGACCTTTCATAATATAGGCTACACCTTC. The chain uses TRBV29-1 and TRBJ1-2, with a tentative D call TRBD1 (5 bases). The length of the CDR3 is 15 residues. V lost 6 bases and J lost 8, with 25 bases in between. Germline lookup yields CDR1 SQVTM and CDR2 ANQGSEA. Supplemented by reference TRBV29-1 and TRBJ1-2, the full variable domain reads SAVISQKPSRDICQRGTSLTIQCQVDSQVTMMFWYRQQPGQSLTLIATANQGSEATYESGFVIDKFPISRPNLTFSTLTVSNMSPEDSSIYLCSVGPGTFHNIGYTFGSGTRLTVV.

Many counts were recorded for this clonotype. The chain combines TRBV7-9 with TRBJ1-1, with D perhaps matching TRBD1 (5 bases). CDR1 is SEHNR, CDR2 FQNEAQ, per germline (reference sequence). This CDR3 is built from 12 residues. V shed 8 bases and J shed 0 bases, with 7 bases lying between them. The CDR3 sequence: CASEGMNTEAFF. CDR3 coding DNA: TGTGCCAGCGAGGGGATGAACACTGAAGCTTTCTTT.

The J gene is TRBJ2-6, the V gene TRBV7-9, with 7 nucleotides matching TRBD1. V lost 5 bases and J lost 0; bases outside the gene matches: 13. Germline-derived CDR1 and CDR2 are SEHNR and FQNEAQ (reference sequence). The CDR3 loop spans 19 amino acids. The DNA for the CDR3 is TGTGCCAGCAGCCGAATACAGGGGCCCAGGTTCTCTGGGGCCAACGTCCTGACTTTC. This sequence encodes CASSRIQGPRFSGANVLTF.

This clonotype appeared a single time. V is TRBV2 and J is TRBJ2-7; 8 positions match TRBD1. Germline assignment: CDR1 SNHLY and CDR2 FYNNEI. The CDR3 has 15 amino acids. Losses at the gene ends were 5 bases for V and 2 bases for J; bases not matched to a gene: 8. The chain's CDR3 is CASSRVPGQAYEQYF. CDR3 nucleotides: TGTGCCAGCAGTCGCGTCCCGGGACAGGCCTACGAGCAGTACTTC.

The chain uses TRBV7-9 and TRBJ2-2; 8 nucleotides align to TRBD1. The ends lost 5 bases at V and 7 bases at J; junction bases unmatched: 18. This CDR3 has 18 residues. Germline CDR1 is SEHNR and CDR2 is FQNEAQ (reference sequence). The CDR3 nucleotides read TGTGCCAGCAGCCCTGCCGACAGGGGTGAATCTAATGGCGGGGAGCTGTTTTTT. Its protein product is CASSPADRGESNGGELFF.

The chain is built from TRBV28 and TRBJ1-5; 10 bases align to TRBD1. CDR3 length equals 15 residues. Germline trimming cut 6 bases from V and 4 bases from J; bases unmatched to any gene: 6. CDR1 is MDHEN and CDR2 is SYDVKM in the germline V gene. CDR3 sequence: CASRRPGQGNQPQHF. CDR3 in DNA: TGTGCCAGCAGACGCCCGGGACAGGGGAATCAGCCCCAGCATTTT. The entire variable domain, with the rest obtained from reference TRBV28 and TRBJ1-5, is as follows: DVKVTQSSRYLVKRTGEKVFLECVQDMDHENMFWYRQDPGLGLRLIYFSYDVKMKEKGDIPEGYSVSREKKERFSLILESASTNQTSMYLCASRRPGQGNQPQHFGDGTRLSIL.

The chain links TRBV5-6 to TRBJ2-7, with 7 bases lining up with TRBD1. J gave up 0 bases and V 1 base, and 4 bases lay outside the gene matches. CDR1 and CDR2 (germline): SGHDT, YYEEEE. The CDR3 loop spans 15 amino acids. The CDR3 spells CASSLSRDSSYEQYF. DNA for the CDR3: TGTGCCAGCAGCTTGTCCCGGGACAGCTCCTACGAGCAGTACTTC.

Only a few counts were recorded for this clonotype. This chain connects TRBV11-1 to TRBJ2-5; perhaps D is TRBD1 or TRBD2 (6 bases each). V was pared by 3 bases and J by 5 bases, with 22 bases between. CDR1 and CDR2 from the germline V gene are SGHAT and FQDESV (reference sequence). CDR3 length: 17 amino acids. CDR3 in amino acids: CASSLRGGGSVRETQYF. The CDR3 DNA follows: TGTGCCAGCAGCTTGAGAGGAGGGGGGAGCGTCAGGGAGACCCAGTACTTC.

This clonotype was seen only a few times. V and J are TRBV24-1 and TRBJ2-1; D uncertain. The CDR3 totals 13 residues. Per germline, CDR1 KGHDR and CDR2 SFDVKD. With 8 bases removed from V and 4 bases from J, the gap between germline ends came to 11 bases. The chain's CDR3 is CATMGAVYNEQFF. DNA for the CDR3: TGTGCCACCATGGGCGCTGTTTACAATGAGCAGTTCTTC.

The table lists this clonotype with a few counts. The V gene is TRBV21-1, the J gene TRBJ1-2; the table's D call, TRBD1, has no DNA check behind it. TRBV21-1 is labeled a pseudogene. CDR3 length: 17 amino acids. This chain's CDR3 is CASSKERSRGQGYGYTF. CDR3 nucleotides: TGTGCCAGCAGCAAAGAGCGAAGCAGGGGGCAGGGCTATGGCTACACCTTC.

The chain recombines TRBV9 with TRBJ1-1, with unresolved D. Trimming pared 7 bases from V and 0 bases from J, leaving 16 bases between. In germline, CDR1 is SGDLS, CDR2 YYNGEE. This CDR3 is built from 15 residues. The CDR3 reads CASSPADTMNTEAFF. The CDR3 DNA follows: TGTGCCAGCTCCCCCGCTGACACCATGAACACTGAAGCTTTCTTT.